This T cell receptor (beta chain) was profiled in a study of blood T cell repertoires in COVID-19. Whole-study context: The cDNA or gDNA used as material had been derived from T cells, B-cell-depleted T cells, or PBMCs.

Authors' data handling: Estimated nucleated cell counts came from reference gene primer amplification. This table comes from immunoSEQ multiplex PCR, and its TCRdb copy is limited to in-frame clones, with some not included. Clonal size and the V and J genes are those of that table, whereas D and trimming came from the DNA. The sample lists under 300,000 clones, under 90% occurring once. This clone was observed once. The CDR3 sequence is 11 residues long. V gave up 6 bases and J gave up 7 bases, with 10 bases separating them. Germline V gene data show CDR1 as ENHRY and CDR2 as SYGVKD. Sequences were obtained from peripheral blood. The chain combines TRBV10-3 with TRBJ2-7, with D perhaps matching TRBD1 (5 bases). This receptor was obtained from a woman aged 45 to 65 who had recovered from COVID-19. CDR3 sequence: CAIRGQEEQYF. The CDR3 bases are TGTGCCATCAGGGGGCAGGAGGAGCAGTACTTC.